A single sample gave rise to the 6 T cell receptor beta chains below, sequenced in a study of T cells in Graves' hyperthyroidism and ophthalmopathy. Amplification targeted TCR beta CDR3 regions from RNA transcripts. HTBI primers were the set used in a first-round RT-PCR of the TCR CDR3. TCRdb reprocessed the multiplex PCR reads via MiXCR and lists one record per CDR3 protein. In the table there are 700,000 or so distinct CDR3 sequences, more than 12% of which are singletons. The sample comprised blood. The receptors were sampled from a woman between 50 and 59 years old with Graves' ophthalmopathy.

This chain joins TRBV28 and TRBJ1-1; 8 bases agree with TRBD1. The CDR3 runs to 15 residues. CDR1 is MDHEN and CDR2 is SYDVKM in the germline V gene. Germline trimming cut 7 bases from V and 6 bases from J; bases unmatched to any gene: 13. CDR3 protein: CASKTGHRGWAEAFF. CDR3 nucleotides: TGTGCCAGCAAAACGGGCCACAGGGGGTGGGCTGAAGCTTTCTTT.

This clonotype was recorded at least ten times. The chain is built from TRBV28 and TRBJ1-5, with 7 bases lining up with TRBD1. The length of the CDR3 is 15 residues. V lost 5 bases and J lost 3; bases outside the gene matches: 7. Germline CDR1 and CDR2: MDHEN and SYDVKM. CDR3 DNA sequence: TGTGCCAGCAGTCCCGGAGACAGGGACAATCAGCCCCAGCATTTT. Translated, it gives CASSPGDRDNQPQHF.

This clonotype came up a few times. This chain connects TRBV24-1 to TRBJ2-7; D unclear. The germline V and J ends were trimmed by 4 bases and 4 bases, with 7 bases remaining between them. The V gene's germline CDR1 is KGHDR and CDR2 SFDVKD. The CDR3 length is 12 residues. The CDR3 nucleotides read TGTGCCACCAGTGACACCAATTACGAGCAGTACTTC. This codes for CATSDTNYEQYF.

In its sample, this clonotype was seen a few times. Here the CDR3 DNA reads TGCGCCAGCAGCTTGGAAGGACCAGGGGGAAAAGAAAAACTGTTTTTT. This gives the protein CASSLEGPGGKEKLFF. The chain recombines TRBV5-1 with TRBJ1-4, with 7 bases fitting TRBD1. J was trimmed by 8 bases and V by 0 bases; bases with no gene match: 10. The CDR3 has 16 amino acids. The germline V gene encodes CDR1 SGHRS and CDR2 YFSETQ.

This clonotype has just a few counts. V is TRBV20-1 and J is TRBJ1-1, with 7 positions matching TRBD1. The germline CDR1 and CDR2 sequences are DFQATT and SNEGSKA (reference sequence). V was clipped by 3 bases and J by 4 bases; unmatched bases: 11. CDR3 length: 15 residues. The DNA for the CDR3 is TGCAGTGCTAGGACGAGACCGGGACAGACCACTGAAGCTTTCTTT. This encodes CSARTRPGQTTEAFF.

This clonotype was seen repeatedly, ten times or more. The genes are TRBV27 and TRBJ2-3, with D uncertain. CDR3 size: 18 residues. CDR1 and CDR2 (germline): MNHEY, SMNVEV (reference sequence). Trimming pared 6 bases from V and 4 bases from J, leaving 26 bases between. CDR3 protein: CASSPRASILLAPDTQYF. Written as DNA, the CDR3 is TGTGCCAGCAGCCCACGGGCCTCGATTCTCCTGGCACCAGATACGCAGTATTTT.